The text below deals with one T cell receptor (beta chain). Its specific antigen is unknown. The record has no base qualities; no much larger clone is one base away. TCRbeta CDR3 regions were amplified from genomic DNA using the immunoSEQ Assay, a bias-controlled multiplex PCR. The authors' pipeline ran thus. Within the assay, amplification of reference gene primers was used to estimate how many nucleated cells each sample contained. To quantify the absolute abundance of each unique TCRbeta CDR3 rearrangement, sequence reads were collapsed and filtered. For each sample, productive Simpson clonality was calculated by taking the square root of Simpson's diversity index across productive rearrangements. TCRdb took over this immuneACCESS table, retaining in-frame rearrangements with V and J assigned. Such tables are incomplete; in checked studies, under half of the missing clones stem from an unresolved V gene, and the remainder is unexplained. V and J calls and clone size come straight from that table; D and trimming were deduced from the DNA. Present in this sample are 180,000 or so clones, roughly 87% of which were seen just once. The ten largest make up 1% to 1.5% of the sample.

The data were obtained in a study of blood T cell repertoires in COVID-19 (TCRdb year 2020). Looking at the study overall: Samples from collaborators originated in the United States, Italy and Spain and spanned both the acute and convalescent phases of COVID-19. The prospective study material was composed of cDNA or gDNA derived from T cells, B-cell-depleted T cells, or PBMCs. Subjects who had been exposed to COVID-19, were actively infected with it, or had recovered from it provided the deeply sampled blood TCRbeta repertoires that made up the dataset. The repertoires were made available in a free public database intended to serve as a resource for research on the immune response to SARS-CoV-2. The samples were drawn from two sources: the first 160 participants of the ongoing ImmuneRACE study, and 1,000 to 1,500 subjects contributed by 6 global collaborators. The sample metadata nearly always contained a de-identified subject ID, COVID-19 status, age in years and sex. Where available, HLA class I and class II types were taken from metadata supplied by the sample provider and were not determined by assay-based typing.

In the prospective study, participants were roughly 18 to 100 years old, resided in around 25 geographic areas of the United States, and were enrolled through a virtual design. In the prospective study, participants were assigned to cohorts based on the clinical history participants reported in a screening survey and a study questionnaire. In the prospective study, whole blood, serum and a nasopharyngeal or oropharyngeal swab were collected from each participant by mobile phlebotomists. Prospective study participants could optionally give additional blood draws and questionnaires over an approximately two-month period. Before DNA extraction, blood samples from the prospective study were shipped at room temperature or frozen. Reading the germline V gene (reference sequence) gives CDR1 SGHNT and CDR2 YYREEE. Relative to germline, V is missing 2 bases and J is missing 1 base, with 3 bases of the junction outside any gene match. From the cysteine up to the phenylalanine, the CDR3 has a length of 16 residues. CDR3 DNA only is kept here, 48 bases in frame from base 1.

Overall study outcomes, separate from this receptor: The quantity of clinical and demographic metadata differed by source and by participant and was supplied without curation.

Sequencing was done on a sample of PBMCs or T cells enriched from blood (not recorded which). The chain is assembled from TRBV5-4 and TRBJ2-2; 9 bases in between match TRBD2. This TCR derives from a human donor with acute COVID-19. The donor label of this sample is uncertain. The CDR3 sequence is CASSFRRGGNTGELFF. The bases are TGTGCCAGCAGCTTCCGGCGGGGGGGGAACACCGGGGAGCTGTTTTTT.